Each of the 29 T cell receptor beta chains below was sequenced from the same sample in a study of CD8 T cells in ankylosing spondylitis. MiXCR, applied by TCRdb to the 5' RACE reads, yields one record per CDR3 protein. The data hold about 130,000 distinct CDR3 sequences, with about a tenth observed a single time. What was sequenced was blood, either unsorted or a sorted T cell fraction (not recorded which). All receptors come from a male donor with ankylosing spondylitis or in good health (not recorded which).

This chain joins TRBV7-2 and TRBJ2-7; D is unresolved. CDR3 length equals 14 residues. V was trimmed by 1 base and J by 6 bases, leaving 13 bases between them. CDR1 is SGHTA, CDR2 FQGNSA, per germline. CDR3 residues: CASSLDLNLGEQYF. The CDR3 DNA sequence: TGTGCCAGCAGCTTAGACCTAAATCTAGGCGAGCAGTACTTC. The full variable domain, with the rest looked up from reference TRBV7-2 and TRBJ2-7, is GAGVSQSPSNKVTEKGKDVELRCDPISGHTALYWYRQSLGQGLEFLIYFQGNSAPDKSGLPSDRFSAERTGGSVSTLTIQRTQQEDSAVYLCASSLDLNLGEQYFGPGTRLTVT.

This clonotype has at least ten counts. The chain uses TRBV5-1 and TRBJ2-1, with 9 nucleotides matching TRBD2. Per the germline V gene, CDR1 is SGHRS and CDR2 is YFSETQ. The CDR3 loop spans 15 amino acids. Trimming at V came to 5 bases and at J to 7 bases, leaving 10 bases not matched to a gene. For the CDR3, the DNA is TGCGCCAGCAGAGGGCGGGAGGGCCTTTGGAATGAGCAGTTCTTC. This sequence encodes CASRGREGLWNEQFF.

This clonotype appeared many times. V is TRBV2 and J is TRBJ2-7; D is tentatively TRBD1 or TRBD2 (5 bases each). CDR1 and CDR2 from the germline V gene are SNHLY and FYNNEI. V lost 1 base and J 3 bases, leaving 10 bases between the germline ends. The CDR3 is 14 amino acids. The CDR3 spells CASSEVGTLYEQYF. The DNA for the CDR3 is TGTGCCAGCAGTGAAGTGGGGACCCTCTACGAGCAGTACTTC.

This clonotype was recorded many times. The gene calls are TRBV7-9 and TRBJ2-7; tentatively, D is TRBD2 (6 bases). The germline CDR1 and CDR2 sequences are SEHNR and FQNEAQ (reference sequence). Trimming took off 5 bases at V and 3 bases at J, with 11 bases between the two ends. The CDR3 length is 13 residues. The CDR3 coding sequence is TGTGCCAGCAGCCCGGGACTCTACTACGAGCAGTACTTC. Protein product: CASSPGLYYEQYF.

This clonotype was found a few times. The rearrangement joins TRBV6-1 to TRBJ2-2; D possibly corresponds to TRBD1 (5 bases). Trimming took off 4 bases at V and 6 bases at J, with 9 bases between the two ends. The CDR3 loop spans 13 amino acids. CDR1 is MNHNS, CDR2 SASEGT, per germline. Here the CDR3 reads CASSGQTPGELFF. Here the CDR3 DNA reads TGTGCCAGCAGTGGACAGACCCCCGGGGAGCTGTTTTTT.

Turning to this clonotype: Possible read error: a much larger clone is one base away. V gene TRBV6-1 combines with J gene TRBJ2-2; 7 bases are shared with TRBD1. The germline CDR1 and CDR2 sequences are MNHNS and SASEGT. The CDR3 consists of 14 residues. The CDR3 region has the DNA TGTGCCAGCAGTAAGCGACAGGGAACTGGGGCGCTGTTTTTT. It is translated as CASSKRQGTGALFF.

The chain employs TRBV5-5 and TRBJ2-4; D unresolved. Germline CDR1 SGHKS, CDR2 YYEKEE (reference sequence). CDR3 length: 12 residues. Trimming left V 4 bases short and J 8 bases short, with 10 bases between. CDR3: CASSLFQDIQYF. The CDR3 region has the DNA TGTGCCAGCAGCCTATTCCAGGACATTCAGTACTTC.

This clonotype was found many times. This chain links TRBV5-5 with TRBJ1-6; TRBD1 matches at 11 bases. Trimming took 5 bases from V and 1 from J; bases not matched to a gene: 2. Germline V gene lookup returns CDR1 SGHKS and CDR2 YYEKEE (reference sequence). The CDR3 sequence is 16 residues long. As DNA, the CDR3 is TGTGCCAGCAGTGGACAGGGGGCATCCTATAATTCACCCCTCCACTTT. Its protein is CASSGQGASYNSPLHF.

At least ten counts were recorded for this clonotype. This chain uses TRBV20-1 with TRBJ1-4; D gene ambiguous. The CDR3 totals 13 residues. Trimming cost V 5 bases and J 0 bases, with 7 bases left between them. The germline gives CDR1 DFQATT, CDR2 SNEGSKA (reference sequence). The CDR3 loop is CSARRPTNEKLFF. The CDR3 DNA follows: TGCAGTGCTCGCCGACCAACTAATGAAAAACTGTTTTTT.

This clonotype was seen ten or more times. The rearrangement joins TRBV5-1 to TRBJ2-2; 7 nucleotides agree with TRBD1. CDR1 is SGHRS and CDR2 is YFSETQ in the germline V gene. This CDR3 comprises 15 residues. J lost 0 bases, V lost 4 bases, and 3 bases had no gene match. The CDR3: CASSPGQANTGELFF. DNA of the CDR3: TGCGCCAGCAGCCCCGGACAGGCGAACACCGGGGAGCTGTTTTTT.

The sample holds many counts of this clonotype. The rearrangement links TRBV5-1 to TRBJ2-5; 9 positions match TRBD1. V shed 0 bases, J shed 5 bases, and the junction held 5 bases outside the gene matches. Germline loops: CDR1 SGHRS, CDR2 YFSETQ. The CDR3 totals 15 residues. The CDR3 nucleotides read TGCGCCAGCAGCTTGGACAGGGGGCAGTGGGAGACCCAGTACTTC. Translated: CASSLDRGQWETQYF.

This clonotype appeared many times. The chain uses TRBV18 and TRBJ2-1, with 10 bases that match TRBD2. V dropped 4 bases and J dropped 7; count of bases not matched to a gene: 4. CDR3 length equals 14 residues. Per germline, CDR1 KGHSH and CDR2 LQKENI. The CDR3 protein is CASSRTSGKNEQFF. CDR3 sequence (DNA): TGTGCCAGCTCACGGACTAGCGGAAAAAATGAGCAGTTCTTC.

This clonotype was detected many times. The chain employs TRBV20-1 and TRBJ2-7; TRBD1 is a possible D gene (6 bases). The CDR3 totals 14 residues. V dropped 6 bases and J dropped 0 bases, with 15 bases sitting between them. Germline assignment: CDR1 DFQATT and CDR2 SNEGSKA (reference sequence). The CDR3 DNA reads as TGCAGTGCGACCGGGACACAAAGCTCCTACGAGCAGTACTTC. Encoded protein: CSATGTQSSYEQYF.

For the CDR3, the DNA is TGTGCCTCGTCAGGTGACCCTGCCTACGAGCAGTACTTC. Protein sequence: CASSGDPAYEQYF. The chain employs TRBV6-6 and TRBJ2-7; D not certain. Trimming pared 11 bases from V and 2 bases from J, leaving 16 bases between. The V gene's germline CDR1 is MNHNY and CDR2 SVGAGI (reference sequence). This CDR3 is 13 amino acids long.

Points on this clonotype: Here the CDR3 omits its conserved ending phenylalanine or tryptophan, so a read error is the likely source. The rearrangement uses TRBV16 and TRBJ2-1; TRBD2 matches at 10 bases. This CDR3 region has 17 residues. The germline gives CDR1 KGHSY, CDR2 FQNENV. V gave up 7 bases and J gave up 6 bases; unmatched junction bases: 15. The CDR3 region is CASTRKSLAGEGNEQFS. The CDR3 nucleotides are TGTGCCAGCACCCGAAAGTCTCTAGCGGGAGAAGGCAATGAGCAGTTCTCC.

This clonotype was counted many times. The CDR3 sequence: CASSLIWGHQETQYF. CDR3 DNA: TGTGCCAGCAGCTTAATTTGGGGGCACCAAGAGACCCAGTACTTC. This rearrangement joins TRBV7-8 to TRBJ2-5; maybe TRBD1 (6 bases). CDR3 length: 15 amino acids. Germline V gene lookup returns CDR1 SGHVS and CDR2 FQNEAQ. V lost 2 bases, J lost 0 bases, and 10 bases lay in between.

This clonotype was seen many times. This chain joins TRBV9 and TRBJ2-5, with 9 bases fitting TRBD2. With 4 bases clipped from V and 2 bases from J, the junction kept 6 bases outside the gene matches. The length of the CDR3 is 15 residues. Per germline, CDR1 SGDLS and CDR2 YYNGEE. This CDR3 reads CASSPRLAAQETQYF. The CDR3 region has the DNA TGTGCCAGCAGCCCCCGACTAGCGGCGCAAGAGACCCAGTACTTC.

This clonotype was observed a handful of times. The chain employs TRBV29-1 and TRBJ2-1, with D hard to call. Trimming stripped 7 bases from V and 8 bases from J, with 15 bases between. CDR1 is SQVTM and CDR2 is ANQGSEA in the germline V gene. CDR3 length: 12 amino acids. DNA for the CDR3: TGCAGCGCACACTCAATGGCCGATGAGCAGTTCTTC. This codes for CSAHSMADEQFF.

This clonotype was detected ten times or more. The chain combines TRBV7-2 with TRBJ2-1; a possible D gene is TRBD1 (6 bases). Trimming shortened V by 5 bases and J by 4 bases, and 12 bases separated the two germline ends. Germline CDR1 is SGHTA and CDR2 is FQGNSA. The CDR3 extends over 14 amino acids. The DNA of the CDR3 is TGTGCCAGCAGCCGCCGGGACAAATACAATGAGCAGTTCTTC. Translating it yields CASSRRDKYNEQFF.

There are many counts of this clonotype. The J gene is TRBJ2-3, the V gene TRBV15; D may be TRBD1 or TRBD2 (5 bases each). Germline values: CDR1 LNHNV, CDR2 YYDKDF (reference sequence). The CDR3 has 16 residues. V dropped 3 bases and J dropped 2 bases, with 15 bases sitting between them. CDR3 loop: CATSSTYIGATDTQYF. The CDR3 region has the DNA TGTGCCACCAGCAGTACTTACATCGGGGCCACAGATACGCAGTATTTT.

This clonotype was picked up a small number of times. V usage is TRBV4-3 and J usage is TRBJ1-5, with D unclear. The ends were cut back, 0 bases at V and 1 base at J, with 4 bases in the middle. The germline V gene has CDR1 LGHNA and CDR2 YSLEER. The CDR3 covers 14 residues. Written as DNA, the CDR3 is TGCGCCAGCAGCCAAGAGAAGAGCAATCAGCCCCAGCATTTT. Encoded protein: CASSQEKSNQPQHF.

This clonotype occurred many times. This chain links TRBV7-9 with TRBJ2-5; 7 bases agree with TRBD2. The CDR3 runs 15 residues. Per the germline V gene, CDR1 is SEHNR and CDR2 is FQNEAQ (reference sequence). The V gene end was trimmed by 8 bases and the J gene end by 3 bases; junction bases not matched to a gene: 12. The CDR3 is CASLRAGDTKETQYF. CDR3 nucleotide sequence: TGTGCCAGCTTGAGGGCGGGAGATACGAAAGAGACCCAGTACTTC.

This clonotype showed up many times. The chain employs TRBV5-6 and TRBJ2-1; D possibly corresponds to TRBD2 (5 bases). Germline V gene data show CDR1 as SGHDT and CDR2 as YYEEEE. Trimming took 2 bases from V and 2 from J, leaving 8 bases between them. This CDR3 comprises 14 residues. The CDR3 reads CASSLLGPYNEQFF. As DNA, the CDR3 is TGTGCCAGCAGCTTACTAGGGCCCTACAATGAGCAGTTCTTC.

The table lists this clonotype with a few counts. V is TRBV20-1 and J is TRBJ2-1, with D possibly TRBD2 on 7 matching bases. This CDR3 region has 17 residues. Germline loops: CDR1 DFQATT, CDR2 SNEGSKA (reference sequence). V gave up 2 bases and J gave up 2 bases, with 19 bases separating them. Here the CDR3 reads CSARSLEGEGTYNEQFF. For the CDR3, the DNA is TGCAGTGCTAGATCACTGGAGGGGGAGGGTACCTACAATGAGCAGTTCTTC.

The chain recombines TRBV2 with TRBJ2-7; 7 bases map to TRBD1. The CDR3 has 14 amino acids. J lost 2 bases, V lost 7 bases, and 8 bases had no gene match. Looked up from germline, CDR1 is SNHLY and CDR2 is FYNNEI. As DNA, the CDR3 is TGTGCCAGCAACGGGCAGGGGGAGACCTACGAGCAGTACTTC. Protein sequence: CASNGQGETYEQYF.

J is TRBJ1-2 and V is TRBV29-1; no clear D. V lost 4 bases and J 8 bases, leaving 11 bases between the germline ends. The length of the CDR3 is 11 residues. Germline V CDR1 and CDR2: SQVTM, ANQGSEA. CDR3 bases: TGCAGCGTTGTCCGTGCCGACGGCTACACCTTC. Translated, it gives CSVVRADGYTF.

This clonotype occurred many times. J is TRBJ2-7 and V is TRBV28; D remains ambiguous. The CDR3 sequence is 11 residues long. Germline values: CDR1 MDHEN, CDR2 SYDVKM. Trimming shortened V by 6 bases and J by 10 bases, and 13 bases separated the two germline ends. The CDR3 nucleotides read TGTGCCAGCAGAGACTGGATGTCCCAGTACTTC. It codes for CASRDWMSQYF.

The rearrangement uses TRBV19 and TRBJ2-1; TRBD1 matches at 8 bases. This CDR3 contains 15 residues. CDR1 and CDR2 (germline): LNHDA, SQIVND (reference sequence). The V and J ends lost 4 bases and 7 bases, in that order; junction bases with no gene match: 9. The CDR3 is CASSTLGRGHNEQFF. CDR3 coding DNA: TGTGCCAGTAGTACTCTCGGCAGGGGGCATAATGAGCAGTTCTTC.

In this sample, this clonotype turned up a few times. This sequence joins TRBV28 and TRBJ2-1, with 7 bases fitting TRBD2. The trim removed 2 bases at V and 0 bases at J, leaving 4 bases unmatched. The CDR3 consists of 16 residues. Germline-derived CDR1 and CDR2 are MDHEN and SYDVKM. CDR3 amino acids: CASSLLGGSSYNEQFF. As DNA, the CDR3 is TGTGCCAGCAGTTTACTCGGCGGGAGCTCCTACAATGAGCAGTTCTTC.